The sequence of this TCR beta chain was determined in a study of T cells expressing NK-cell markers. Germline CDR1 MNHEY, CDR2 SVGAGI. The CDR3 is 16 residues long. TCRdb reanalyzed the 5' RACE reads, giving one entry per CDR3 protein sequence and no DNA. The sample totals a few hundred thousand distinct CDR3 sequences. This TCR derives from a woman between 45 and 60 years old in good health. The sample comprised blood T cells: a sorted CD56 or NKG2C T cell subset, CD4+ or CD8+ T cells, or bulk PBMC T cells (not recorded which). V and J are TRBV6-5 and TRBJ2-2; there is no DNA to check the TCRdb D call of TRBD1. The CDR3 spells CASSRGGGADTGELFF.